What follows is one T cell receptor (beta chain) and its context. The CDR3 is 18 amino acids. The V gene end was trimmed by 7 bases and the J gene end by 8 bases; junction bases not matched to a gene: 18. CDR1 is MNHEY and CDR2 is SMNVEV in the germline V gene (reference sequence). The sample is drawn from a study of blood T cell repertoires in COVID-19. TCRdb keeps only in-frame clones here, not all; method: immunoSEQ multiplex PCR. The sample has more than 250,000 clones, approximately 78% seen once; the top ten hold approximately 5%. Individuals aged roughly 18 to 95 years were recruited from about two dozen US areas. A COVID-19 case was met by exposed participants within 2 weeks before study entry.

The rearrangement joins TRBV27 to TRBJ2-2, with 11 bases identical to TRBD2. The sample consisted of PBMCs or T cells enriched from blood (not recorded which). This TCR was sampled from a man in his forties who had been exposed to COVID-19. The CDR3 loop is CASTLLAGDFAALGELFF. The CDR3 nucleotides are TGTGCCAGCACCCTACTAGCGGGAGATTTTGCCGCGTTGGGGGAGCTGTTTTTT.